Sequencing of this T cell receptor (beta chain) was carried out in a study of CDR3 diversity in severe acne. TCRdb reprocessed the PCR reads with MiXCR, giving one entry per CDR3 protein. Of more than 85,000 distinct CDR3 sequences in the sample, under 55% were seen once. The CDR3 sequence is 18 residues long. Germline V gene lookup returns CDR1 SGHTA and CDR2 FQGNSA. V trimming: 3 bases; J trimming: 2 bases; junction bases outside the gene matches: 6. The J gene is TRBJ2-2, the V gene TRBV7-2; the match to TRBD2 covers 13 bases. The TCR sequence derives from a male donor with severe acne vulgaris. Sequencing was carried out using blood. CDR3 bases: TGTGCCAGCAGCTTGGGGGGACTAGCGGGAAGCAACACCGGGGAGCTGTTTTTT. This gives the protein CASSLGGLAGSNTGELFF.